The sequence of this T cell receptor beta chain was determined in a study of blood T cell repertoires in COVID-19 (dated by TCRdb to 2020 to 2022). Notes on the research overall: The collaborator samples originated in the United States, Italy and Spain and spanned the acute and convalescent phases of COVID-19. The prospective study material was composed of cDNA or gDNA derived from T cells, B-cell-depleted T cells, or PBMCs. Deeply sampled blood TCRbeta repertoires from subjects exposed to, actively infected with, or recovered from COVID-19 were included in the dataset. A freely available public database, intended as a resource for researchers studying the immune response to SARS-CoV-2, is where the repertoires were released. Samples were obtained from the ongoing ImmuneRACE study (first 160 participants) and from 1,254 subjects provided by 6 global collaborators. Nearly every sample came with metadata listing a de-identified subject ID, COVID-19 status, age in years and sex. HLA class I and class II types, where available, came from metadata supplied by the sample provider rather than from assay-based typing. Overall study outcomes, separate from this receptor: How much clinical and demographic metadata was included differed by source and by participant, and the metadata was provided uncurated.

V loses 4 bases, J loses 4 bases, and the germline ends lie 14 bases apart. CDR3 length: 14 amino acids, cysteine to phenylalanine. The only DNA kept is the CDR3, 42 bases in frame from the first base. CDR1 and CDR2 are drawn from the germline V gene (reference sequence): LNHDA, SQIVND. Participants in the prospective study were enrolled through a virtual design, were aged about 18 to 90 years, and lived in approximately 25 United States geographic areas. In the prospective study, participants were assigned to cohorts based on the clinical history participants reported in a screening survey and a study questionnaire. Exposed participants had been in contact, within 2 weeks of entering the study, with a person who had a PCR-confirmed or clinician-diagnosed case of COVID-19. In the prospective study, whole blood, serum and a nasopharyngeal or oropharyngeal swab were collected from each participant by mobile phlebotomists. Over an approximately two-month period, participants in the prospective study had the option of providing additional blood draws and questionnaires. Prospective study blood samples were shipped either frozen or at room temperature before DNA extraction.

Points on this clone: It lacks a known antigen. The sample holds no much larger clone one base away, and base qualities are not on file.

The immunoSEQ Assay, a bias-controlled multiplex PCR, was used to amplify TCRbeta CDR3 regions from genomic DNA. Under the source paper's analysis protocol: Within the assay, amplification of reference gene primers was used to estimate how many nucleated cells each sample contained. To quantify the absolute abundance of each unique TCRbeta CDR3 rearrangement, sequence reads were collapsed and filtered. Productive Simpson clonality was computed per sample as the square root of Simpson's diversity index over productive rearrangements. Here the immuneACCESS table is served through TCRdb, limited to in-frame sequences with V and J called. Missing clones are a known gap in these copies; in checked studies unresolved V genes cover under half, and the rest lacks a known reason. V and J calls and clone size are given by that table; D and trimming were obtained from the DNA. This sample lists about 300,000 clones; nearly 90% were detected once. The ten largest clones add up to roughly 2.9% of the sample.

Sequenced: PBMCs or T cells enriched from blood (not recorded which). The sequence is built from TRBV19 and TRBJ2-7; the D gene is possibly TRBD1, with 5 bases matching. The receptor's source is a woman aged 45-65 years who had been exposed to COVID-19. The nucleotide sequence reads TGTGCCAGTAGTACAGGCGCCCAGGGTTACGAGCAGTACTTC. It codes for CASSTGAQGYEQYF.